The entry that follows covers one T cell receptor (beta chain) sequence. The germline CDR1 and CDR2 sequences are SGHAT and FQNNGV. The CDR3 extends over 13 amino acids. J was trimmed by 7 bases and V by 5 bases; bases with no gene match: 7. This entry comes from a study of healthy donors' naive CD4 and CD8 T cells. TCR libraries were built from approximately 520 ng of total RNA by linear amplification. TCRdb reanalysed the reads using MiXCR and keeps one entry per CDR3 protein. The sample carries 150,000 to 200,000 distinct CDR3 sequences, around 70% recorded once. This chain uses TRBV11-2 with TRBJ1-2; 7 bases fit TRBD1. The specimen was naive CD4+ and CD8+ T cells sorted from blood, pooled from several donors. This sequence originates from a pool of human donors in good health; the sample pools cells from several healthy donors. CDR3 sequence: CASSQGGEGGYTF. The CDR3 DNA follows: TGTGCCAGCAGCCAAGGGGGCGAGGGTGGCTACACCTTC. The whole variable domain, remainder taken from reference TRBV11-2 and TRBJ1-2, is EAGVAQSPRYKIIEKRQSVAFWCNPISGHATLYWYQQILGQGPKLLIQFQNNGVVDDSQLPKDRFSAERLKGVDSTLKIQPAKLEDSAVYLCASSQGGEGGYTFGSGTRLTVV.